This T cell receptor (beta chain) was found in a study of regulatory T cells in long-lasting Graves disease. Study-wide points: Accuracy may have been reduced by the small sample size. Persistent disease favored TRBV28, TRBJ1-2 and TRBJ2-5.

This clonotype was detected many times. The antigen remains undetermined. CDR3 size: 17 residues. V was clipped by 1 base and J by 0 bases; unmatched bases: 6. Germline V gene lookup returns CDR1 MNHEY and CDR2 SMNVEV (reference sequence). Combining iRepertoire HTBI primers with Arm-PCR of CDR3 regions, the authors built TCR beta libraries. TCRdb called the multiplex PCR reads again in MiXCR, with one record for every CDR3 protein. The table includes some 340,000 distinct CDR3 sequences, roughly 12% detected once. Time point noted: newly diagnosed GD, antithyroid drugs for less than 3 months. Extracted RNA from PBMCs served as the source of the TCR library. This sample was shared with a second study, whose subject was T cells in Graves' hyperthyroidism and ophthalmopathy.

The sample was peripheral blood mononuclear cells (PBMCs), taken at new diagnosis, from a patient treated with antithyroid drugs. The chain joins TRBV27 to TRBJ2-3; 8 nucleotides line up with TRBD2. The sequence derives from a young woman with Graves disease. The CDR3, as DNA: TGTGCCAGCAGTTTATGGTCTAGCGGGCTGAGCACAGATACGCAGTATTTT. Encoded protein: CASSLWSSGLSTDTQYF.